Each of the 3 T cell receptor beta chains below was sequenced from the same sample in a study of cytomegalovirus exposure and HLA in healthy donors. A multiplex PCR was run with 60 Vbeta primers and 13 Jbeta primers. This table comes from immunoSEQ multiplex PCR, and its TCRdb copy is limited to in-frame clones, with some not included. The sample contains 94,000 or so clones, about two thirds of which appear only once. The material sequenced was PBMCs. These receptors came from a man aged 60 to 69 in good health and CMV-seronegative.

The chain joins TRBV6-5 to TRBJ1-5; 7 positions agree with TRBD1. This CDR3 region has 14 residues. From germline, CDR1 is MNHEY and CDR2 SVGAGI. V was clipped by 6 bases and J by 3 bases; unmatched bases: 5. The CDR3 loop is CASSRDRTNQPQHF. CDR3 sequence (DNA): TGTGCCAGCAGCCGGGACAGAACCAATCAGCCCCAGCATTTT.

J is TRBJ1-4 and V is TRBV18, with 8 bases aligning to TRBD1. Trimming cost V 3 bases and J 9 bases; bases outside gene matches: 6. Germline CDR1 is KGHSH and CDR2 is LQKENI. This CDR3 has 14 residues. CDR3 loop: CASSPTGAEKKLFF. The CDR3 nucleotides read TGTGCCAGCTCACCGACAGGGGCGGAAAAAAAACTGTTTTTT.

In this sample, this clone turned up once. The chain couples TRBV5-4 to TRBJ2-1; D perhaps matches TRBD2 (6 bases). The CDR3 is 17 residues long. V was trimmed by 4 bases and J by 0 bases, leaving 17 bases between them. CDR1 SGHNT and CDR2 YYREEE come from the germline V gene (reference sequence). The CDR3 DNA is TGTGCCAGCAGCAACTCCCGGGACTTGAGCTCCTACAATGAGCAGTTCTTC. Translated: CASSNSRDLSSYNEQFF.